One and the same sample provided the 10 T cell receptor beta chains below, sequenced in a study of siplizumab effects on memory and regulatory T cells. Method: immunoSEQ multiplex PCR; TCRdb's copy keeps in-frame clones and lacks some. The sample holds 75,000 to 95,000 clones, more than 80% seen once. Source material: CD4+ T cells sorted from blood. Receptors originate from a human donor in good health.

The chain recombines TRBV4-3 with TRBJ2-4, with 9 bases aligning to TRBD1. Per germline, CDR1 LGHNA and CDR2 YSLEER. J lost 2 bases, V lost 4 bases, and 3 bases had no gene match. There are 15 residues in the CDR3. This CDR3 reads CASSPGQGTKNIQYF. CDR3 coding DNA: TGCGCCAGCAGCCCCGGACAGGGGACCAAAAACATTCAGTACTTC.

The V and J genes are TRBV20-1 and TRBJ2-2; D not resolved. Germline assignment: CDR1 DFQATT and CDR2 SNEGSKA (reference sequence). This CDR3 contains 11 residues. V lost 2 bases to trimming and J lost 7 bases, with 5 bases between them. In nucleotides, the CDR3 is TGCAGTGCTAGATTGGGCGGGGAGCTGTTTTTT. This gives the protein CSARLGGELFF.

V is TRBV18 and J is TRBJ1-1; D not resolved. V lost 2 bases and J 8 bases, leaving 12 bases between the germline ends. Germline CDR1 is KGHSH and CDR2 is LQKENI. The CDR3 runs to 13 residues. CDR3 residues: CASSPRSEAEAFF. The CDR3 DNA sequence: TGTGCCAGCTCACCAAGATCGGAGGCGGAAGCTTTCTTT.

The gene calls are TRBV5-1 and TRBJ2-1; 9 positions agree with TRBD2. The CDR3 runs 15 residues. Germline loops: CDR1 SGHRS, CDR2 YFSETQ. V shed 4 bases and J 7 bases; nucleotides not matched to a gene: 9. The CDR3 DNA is TGCGCCAGCAGCCTACCCGGGACTAGCATTAATGAGCAGTTCTTC. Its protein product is CASSLPGTSINEQFF.

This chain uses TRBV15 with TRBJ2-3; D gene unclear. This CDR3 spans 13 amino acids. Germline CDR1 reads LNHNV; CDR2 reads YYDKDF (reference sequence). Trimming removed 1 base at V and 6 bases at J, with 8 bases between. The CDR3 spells CATSRGLADTQYF. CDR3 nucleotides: TGTGCCACCAGCAGAGGCCTCGCGGATACGCAGTATTTT.

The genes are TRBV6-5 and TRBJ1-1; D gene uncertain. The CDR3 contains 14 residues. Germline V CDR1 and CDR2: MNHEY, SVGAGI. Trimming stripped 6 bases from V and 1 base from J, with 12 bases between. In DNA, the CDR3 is TGTGCCAGCAGCCCCTCTCGGGGGAACACTGAAGCTTTCTTT. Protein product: CASSPSRGNTEAFF.

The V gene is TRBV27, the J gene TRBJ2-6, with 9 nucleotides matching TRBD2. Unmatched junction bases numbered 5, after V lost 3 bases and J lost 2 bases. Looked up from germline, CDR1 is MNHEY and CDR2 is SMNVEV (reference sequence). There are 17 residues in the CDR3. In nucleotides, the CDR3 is TGTGCCAGCAGTTTTAGCGGGAGAGTAACTGGGGCCAACGTCCTGACTTTC. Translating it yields CASSFSGRVTGANVLTF.

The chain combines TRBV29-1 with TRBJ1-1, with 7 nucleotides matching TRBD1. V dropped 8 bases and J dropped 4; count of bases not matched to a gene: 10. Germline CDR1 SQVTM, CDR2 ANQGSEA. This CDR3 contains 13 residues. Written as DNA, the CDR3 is TGCAGCTCCCGACAGGGTCAGAGCACTGAAGCTTTCTTT. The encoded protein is CSSRQGQSTEAFF.

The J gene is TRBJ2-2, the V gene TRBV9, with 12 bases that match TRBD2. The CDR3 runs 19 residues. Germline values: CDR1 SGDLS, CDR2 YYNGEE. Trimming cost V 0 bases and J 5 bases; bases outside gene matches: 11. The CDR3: CASSVGGLAGKRGTGELFF. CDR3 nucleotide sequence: TGTGCCAGCAGCGTAGGAGGACTAGCGGGAAAAAGAGGAACCGGGGAGCTGTTTTTT.

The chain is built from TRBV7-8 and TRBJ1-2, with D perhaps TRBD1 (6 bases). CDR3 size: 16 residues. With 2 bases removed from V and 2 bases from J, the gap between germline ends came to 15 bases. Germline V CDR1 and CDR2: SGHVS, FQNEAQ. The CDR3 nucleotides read TGTGCCAGCAGCTTAAAAAGGGACACAAGAAACTATGGCTACACCTTC. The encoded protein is CASSLKRDTRNYGYTF. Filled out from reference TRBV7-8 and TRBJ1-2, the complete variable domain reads GAGVSQSPRYKVAKRGQDVALRCDPISGHVSLFWYQQALGQGPEFLTYFQNEAQLDKSGLPSDRFFAERPEGSVSTLKIQRTQQEDSAVYLCASSLKRDTRNYGYTFGSGTRLTVV.